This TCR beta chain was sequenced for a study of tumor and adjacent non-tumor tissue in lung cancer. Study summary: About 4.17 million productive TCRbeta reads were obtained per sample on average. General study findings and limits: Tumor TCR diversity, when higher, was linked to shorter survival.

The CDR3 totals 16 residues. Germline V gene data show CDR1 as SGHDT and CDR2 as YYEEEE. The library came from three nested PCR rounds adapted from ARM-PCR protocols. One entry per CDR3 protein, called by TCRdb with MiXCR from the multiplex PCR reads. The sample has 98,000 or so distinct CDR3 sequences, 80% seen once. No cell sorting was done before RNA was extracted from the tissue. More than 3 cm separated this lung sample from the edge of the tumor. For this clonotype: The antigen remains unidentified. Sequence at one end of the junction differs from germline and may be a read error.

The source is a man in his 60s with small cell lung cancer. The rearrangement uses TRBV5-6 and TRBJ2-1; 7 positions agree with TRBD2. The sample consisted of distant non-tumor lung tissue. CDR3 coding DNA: TGTGCCAGCAGCTCTTTATTAACGGGAGGCCTCAATGGGCAGTTCTTC. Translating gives CASSSLLTGGLNGQFF.